The sequence of this TCR beta chain was determined in a study of PD-1 blockade in classical Hodgkin lymphoma. Study details: Patients were given intravenous nivolumab, 3 mg/kg, every 2 weeks. Study results and caveats: Baseline diversity in complete responders resembled that of newly diagnosed patients.

The data were produced by immunoSEQ multiplex PCR, yet TCRdb's version contains in-frame clones alone and is incomplete. There are 7,500 to 8,000 clones in the sample; under 90% occur only once, and 11% to 15% lies in the top ten. The CDR3 spans 15 residues. CDR1 and CDR2 (germline): MNHEY, SVGAGI. Each patient's relapse followed autologous stem cell transplantation, and brentuximab vedotin exposure varied. This clone was detected only a few times. Its antigen is not known. A junction boundary mismatches the germline segment, possibly from a read error. This specimen was peripheral blood mononuclear cells (PBMCs), taken at baseline. The chain has TRBV6-5 and TRBJ2-2; TRBD2 matches at 8 bases. The TCR was taken from a human donor with classical Hodgkin lymphoma. CDR3: CASRTGGPGHRGAVF. CDR3 bases: TGTGCCAGCAGAACGGGAGGGCCGGGACACCGGGGAGCTGTTTTT.